This TCR beta chain originates from a study of beta chain features in type 1 diabetes. Study-wide results and limits: A moderate, significant TCRB CDR3 shortening appeared in type 1 diabetes across four CD4+ subsets.

The investigators reverse transcribed all of the isolated RNA, so they sequenced expressed TCRB transcripts. Assay used: immunoSEQ multiplex PCR; TCRdb lists only in-frame clones, some missing. The sample lists over 650,000 clones, roughly an eighth occurring once. In the case of this clone: Its antigen is unidentified. Other DNA sequences in this sample translate to the same CDR3.

Germline V gene lookup returns CDR1 SGHRS and CDR2 YFSETQ. Trimming left V 0 bases short and J 4 bases short, with 11 bases between. This CDR3 region has 14 residues. Sequencing was performed on naive CD4+ T cells from blood. The receptor comes from a man aged 18 to 35 with type 1 diabetes. J is TRBJ2-7 and V is TRBV5-1; D possibly corresponds to TRBD1 (6 bases). This CDR3 is CASSLEGGPYEQYF. The DNA for the CDR3 is TGCGCCAGCAGCTTGGAAGGGGGACCTTACGAGCAGTACTTC.